A single sample gave rise to the 3 T cell receptor beta chains below, sequenced in a study of blood T cell repertoires in COVID-19. Clones were read by immunoSEQ multiplex PCR, and TCRdb kept only the in-frame ones, dropping some. The data hold fewer than 250,000 clones, with roughly 90% observed a single time. The specimen was PBMCs or T cells enriched from blood (not recorded which). The receptor set was obtained from a woman aged 18-35 years who had recovered from COVID-19.

The table lists this clone with a count of one. The chain combines TRBV14 with TRBJ2-7, with 11 bases matching TRBD1. The CDR3 is 14 residues long. V trimming: 6 bases; J trimming: 2 bases; junction bases outside the gene matches: 3. In germline, CDR1 is SGHDN, CDR2 FVKESK. CDR3 nucleotide sequence: TGTGCCAGCAGACGGACAGGGGGCCCCTACGAGCAGTACTTC. This codes for CASRRTGGPYEQYF. Based on the CDR3 plus reference TRBV14 and TRBJ2-7, the full variable domain is EAGVTQFPSHSVIEKGQTVTLRCDPISGHDNLYWYRRVMGKEIKFLLHFVKESKQDESGMPNNRFLAERTGGTYSTLKVQPAELEDSGVYFCASRRTGGPYEQYFGPGTRLTVT.

This chain uses TRBV4-1 with TRBJ2-7; TRBD2 matches at 11 bases. This CDR3 contains 14 residues. The germline CDR1 and CDR2 sequences are MGHRA and YSYEKL. The trim removed 3 bases at V and 3 bases at J, leaving 1 base unmatched. The CDR3 DNA sequence: TGCGCCAGCAGCCATGGGACTAGCGGCTACGAGCAGTACTTC. Translated: CASSHGTSGYEQYF.

The chain recombines TRBV6-5 with TRBJ2-2; a weak D match, TRBD2 (6 bases). The CDR3 covers 13 residues. The V end was cut by 7 bases, the J end by 2 bases, with 8 bases between. Looked up from germline, CDR1 is MNHEY and CDR2 is SVGAGI. The CDR3 protein is CASMGGNTGELFF. CDR3 DNA sequence: TGTGCCAGCATGGGGGGAAACACCGGGGAGCTGTTTTTT.